This T cell receptor beta chain was retrieved from a study of graft-versus-host responses after intestinal transplantation. As for the study in general: Uniformly, recipients were administered anti-thymocyte globulin induction with subsequent tacrolimus and steroids for approximately three years. Study-wide results and caveats: Individuals carrying graft-donor T cell macrochimerism showed high graft-versus-host to host-versus-graft clonal ratios in allografts. Declines in HvG clones occurring early post-transplant were associated with peak circulating GvH clone levels. Some GvH clones appeared in ileal mucosa or blood before recipient bone marrow.

Looked up from germline, CDR1 is GTSNPN and CDR2 is SVGIG (reference sequence). The CDR3 spans 15 residues. Unmatched junction bases numbered 8, after V lost 3 bases and J lost 4 bases. Turning to this clone: Its antigen remains unknown.

Sequencing was performed with immunoSEQ multiplex PCR; in TCRdb, only in-frame clones are kept and a portion is missing. The table has around 99,000 clones, about 92% seen once. The clonotype comes from a human donor who received an intestinal transplant. This chain joins TRBV30 and TRBJ1-2; 10 bases agree with TRBD1. The sample consisted of unstimulated CD8+ T cells sorted from spleen or lymph node cells, taken before intestinal transplant. The CDR3 reads CAWSDWDRGSYGYTF. CDR3 coding DNA: TGTGCCTGGAGCGACTGGGACAGGGGTAGCTATGGCTACACCTTC.